These 28 T cell receptor beta chains were sequenced from one sample in a study of blood T cell repertoires in COVID-19. Profiled with immunoSEQ multiplex PCR; TCRdb holds only in-frame clones, not every one. The sample consists of 45,000 to 60,000 clones, roughly four fifths of them appearing once. Sequencing was done on a sample of peripheral blood. The receptor source for this set is a human donor with acute or convalescent COVID-19. The donor label of this sample is uncertain.

The J gene is TRBJ2-1, the V gene TRBV5-6; 8 bases map to TRBD2. The CDR3 contains 15 residues. Germline V gives CDR1 SGHDT, CDR2 YYEEEE. V dropped 4 bases and J dropped 4; count of bases not matched to a gene: 7. The CDR3 DNA sequence: TGTGCCAGCAGCCACGGACTAGCAGGGTACAATGAGCAGTTCTTC. Its protein is CASSHGLAGYNEQFF.

The genes are TRBV2 and TRBJ1-5; D gene uncertain. V dropped 2 bases and J dropped 7 bases, with 15 bases sitting between them. Looked up from germline, CDR1 is SNHLY and CDR2 is FYNNEI. This CDR3 is 15 amino acids long. The CDR3 reads CASSERGLIGQPQHF. CDR3 DNA: TGTGCCAGCAGTGAAAGAGGATTGATTGGGCAGCCCCAGCATTTT.

This clone occurred a few times. The chain is built from TRBV14 and TRBJ1-3; D is uncertain. CDR1 and CDR2 (germline): SGHDN, FVKESK. The V end lost 6 bases, the J end lost 1 base, and 4 bases lay between the germline ends. The CDR3 contains 12 residues. The chain's CDR3 is CASRQSGNTIYF. The CDR3 nucleotides are TGTGCCAGCAGACAGTCTGGAAACACCATATATTTT.

The V call is TRBV19, the J call TRBJ1-4; D not certain. CDR3 size: 15 residues. Trimming left V 3 bases short and J 4 bases short, with 12 bases between. Germline CDR1 reads LNHDA; CDR2 reads SQIVND (reference sequence). The CDR3 protein is CASSIGVGNNEKLFF. In DNA, the CDR3 is TGTGCCAGTAGTATTGGAGTGGGTAATAATGAAAAACTGTTTTTT.

The chain links TRBV10-2 to TRBJ1-5; no clear D. CDR3 length equals 12 residues. Deletions cut 7 bases from V and 4 bases from J, with 8 bases between. CDR1 WSHSY and CDR2 SAAADI come from the germline V gene. CDR3 DNA: TGCGCCAGCAACGACTGGAATCAGCCCCAGCATTTT. As protein: CASNDWNQPQHF.

This clone showed up just a few times. CDR3 sequence: CASSWSRGYGYTF. The CDR3 region has the DNA TGTGCCAGCAGTTGGTCCCGGGGGTATGGCTACACCTTC. This chain links TRBV28 with TRBJ1-2; perhaps TRBD1 as D (5 bases). V dropped 4 bases and J dropped 5 bases, with 11 bases sitting between them. CDR1 and CDR2 (germline): MDHEN, SYDVKM. This CDR3 spans 13 amino acids.

The J gene is TRBJ1-3, the V gene TRBV11-3, with D possibly being TRBD1 (5 bases). The CDR3 has 14 residues. V lost 7 bases and J 7 bases, leaving 17 bases between the germline ends. Germline V lookup: CDR1 SGHNT, CDR2 YENEEA. Here the CDR3 reads CASTPGNLGNTIYF. In DNA, the CDR3 is TGTGCCAGCACCCCAGGGAACCTGGGGAACACCATATATTTT.

This clone was seen a single time. The DNA of the CDR3 is TGTGCCAGCTCACCAGGGCTAGCGGAGACCCAGTACTTC. Its protein product is CASSPGLAETQYF. This chain joins TRBV18 and TRBJ2-5; maybe TRBD2 (6 bases). This CDR3 is 13 amino acids long. CDR1 and CDR2 from the germline V gene are KGHSH and LQKENI. Trimming cost V 2 bases and J 5 bases, with 9 bases left between them.

This clone was counted a few times. In DNA form, the CDR3 reads TGTCTTGTCGGAAACACCATATATTTT. Its translation: CLVGNTIYF. The V call is TRBV14, the J call TRBJ1-3, with D unclear. The CDR3 runs to 9 residues. CDR1 and CDR2 (germline): SGHDN, FVKESK.

Notes on this clone: The sample carries other DNA sequences with the same CDR3. The V gene is TRBV19, the J gene TRBJ1-1, with 10 bases lining up with TRBD1. Per the germline V gene, CDR1 is LNHDA and CDR2 is SQIVND (reference sequence). With V trimmed by 6 bases and J by 5 bases, 9 bases remained unmatched. CDR3 length: 15 amino acids. The CDR3 is CASSWTGGRNTEAFF. The CDR3 DNA sequence: TGTGCCAGTAGCTGGACAGGGGGTAGGAATACTGAAGCTTTCTTT.

The chain joins TRBV19 to TRBJ1-1; 12 positions match TRBD1. J was trimmed by 6 bases and V by 11 bases; bases with no gene match: 13. CDR1 is LNHDA and CDR2 is SQIVND in the germline V gene (reference sequence). CDR3 length: 15 amino acids. The CDR3 loop is CACLPGQGAFPEAFF. The CDR3 bases are TGTGCCTGCTTACCGGGACAGGGGGCGTTCCCTGAAGCTTTCTTT. Supplemented by reference TRBV19 and TRBJ1-1, the full variable domain reads DGGITQSPKYLFRKEGQNVTLSCEQNLNHDAMYWYRQDPGQGLRLIYYSQIVNDFQKGDIAEGYSVSREKKESFPLTVTSAQKNPTAFYLCACLPGQGAFPEAFFGQGTRLTVV.

V and J are TRBV7-2 and TRBJ2-1; unclear D gene. V lost 0 bases and J 3 bases, leaving 15 bases between the germline ends. Germline CDR1 and CDR2: SGHTA and FQGNSA. The CDR3 covers 17 residues. The CDR3 DNA follows: TGTGCCAGCAGCTTAGCGTCCCATACAGCTATCTACAATGAGCAGTTCTTC. It yields the protein CASSLASHTAIYNEQFF.

This chain links TRBV4-2 with TRBJ2-7; the match to TRBD1 covers 9 bases. J lost 4 bases, V lost 2 bases, and 9 bases had no gene match. Germline V gene lookup returns CDR1 LGHNA and CDR2 YNFKEQ. The CDR3 runs 16 residues. CDR3 sequence (DNA): TGTGCCAGCAGCCAATACTCACAGGGGGCGCAGTACGAGCAGTACTTC. Translation: CASSQYSQGAQYEQYF.

The J gene is TRBJ1-3, the V gene TRBV7-2; perhaps TRBD1 as D (5 bases). Trimming shortened V by 2 bases and J by 1 base, and 6 bases separated the two germline ends. This CDR3 has 14 residues. Per germline, CDR1 SGHTA and CDR2 FQGNSA. Here the CDR3 reads CASSLRGSGNTIYF. DNA of the CDR3: TGTGCCAGCAGCTTAAGGGGTTCTGGAAACACCATATATTTT.

V gene TRBV6-1 combines with J gene TRBJ1-2; D is undetermined. With 2 bases removed from V and 5 bases from J, the gap between germline ends came to 15 bases. CDR1 and CDR2 from the germline V gene are MNHNS and SASEGT. The CDR3 consists of 15 residues. The CDR3 DNA reads as TGTGCCAGCAGTGAACTTATTCTACCCGTATATGGCTACACCTTC. Its translation is CASSELILPVYGYTF.

The V call is TRBV3-1 (or the pseudogene TRBV3-2), the J call TRBJ1-2; tentatively, D is TRBD1 (6 bases). The germline gives CDR1 LGHDT, CDR2 YNNKEL (reference sequence). The CDR3 is 14 residues long. The ends were cut back, 4 bases at V and 8 bases at J, with 17 bases in the middle. CDR3 DNA sequence: TGTGCCAGCAGCCCCCGAGGAAGGGGGTTCGGCTACACCTTC. Amino acid sequence: CASSPRGRGFGYTF.

The chain has TRBV6-2 or TRBV6-3 and TRBJ2-7; 14 bases are shared with TRBD2. Germline V gives CDR1 MNHEY, CDR2 SVGEGT. V lost 4 bases and J lost 0; bases outside the gene matches: 11. This CDR3 spans 19 amino acids. CDR3 bases: TGTGCCAGCAGTTCCGGGACTAGCGGGAGAGGAAGGAGCTCCTACGAGCAGTACTTC. Translating gives CASSSGTSGRGRSSYEQYF.

This chain links TRBV7-9 with TRBJ1-1; 9 nucleotides align to TRBD1. From germline, CDR1 is SEHNR and CDR2 FQNEAQ (reference sequence). This CDR3 comprises 14 residues. The J segment lost 4 bases and the V segment lost 4 bases, leaving 4 bases of the junction unmatched. CDR3 sequence reads: CASSSQGATTEAFF. The DNA of the CDR3 is TGTGCCAGCAGCTCACAGGGGGCAACCACTGAAGCTTTCTTT.

The rearrangement joins TRBV10-3 to TRBJ1-1; no definite D call. The ends were cut back, 0 bases at V and 0 bases at J, with 11 bases in the middle. Germline V gene lookup returns CDR1 ENHRY and CDR2 SYGVKD. This CDR3 contains 16 residues. CDR3 DNA: TGTGCCATCAGTGAGTCAGGCGGCAGCATGAACACTGAAGCTTTCTTT. As protein: CAISESGGSMNTEAFF.

This clone appeared a few times. This rearrangement joins TRBV11-2 to TRBJ2-1; tentatively, D is TRBD2 (6 bases). Trimming removed 5 bases from V and 6 bases from J, with 8 bases in between. Germline assignment: CDR1 SGHAT and CDR2 FQNNGV. The CDR3 extends over 12 amino acids. This chain's CDR3 is CASSPGVNEQFF. The CDR3 nucleotides read TGTGCCAGCAGCCCGGGGGTCAATGAGCAGTTCTTC.

The chain uses TRBV7-9 and TRBJ2-3; 10 nucleotides match TRBD2. J was trimmed by 4 bases and V by 5 bases; bases with no gene match: 6. The CDR3 sequence is 15 residues long. The germline CDR1 and CDR2 sequences are SEHNR and FQNEAQ (reference sequence). The CDR3 nucleotides read TGTGCCAGCAGCCCCGGGACTAGCGTTGCAGATACGCAGTATTTT. It specifies CASSPGTSVADTQYF. Full variable domain (rest looked up from reference TRBV7-9 and TRBJ2-3): DTGVSQNPRHKITKRGQNVTFRCDPISEHNRLYWYRQTLGQGPEFLTYFQNEAQLEKSRLLSDRFSAERPKGSFSTLEIQRTEQGDSAMYLCASSPGTSVADTQYFGPGTRLTVL.

This clone was recorded only once. V and J are TRBV19 and TRBJ1-1; D is undetermined. Germline-derived CDR1 and CDR2 are LNHDA and SQIVND (reference sequence). The V end lost 4 bases, the J end lost 2 bases, and 8 bases lay between the germline ends. The CDR3 runs 13 residues. The DNA of the CDR3 is TGTGCCAGTAGTACAGTACCTAACACTGAAGCTTTCTTT. This sequence encodes CASSTVPNTEAFF.

The rearrangement joins TRBV11-1 to TRBJ2-7; D is uncertain. CDR1 is SGHAT, CDR2 FQDESV, per germline (reference sequence). Trimming pared 6 bases from V and 0 bases from J, leaving 9 bases between. The CDR3 contains 13 residues. The chain's CDR3 is CASSYRSSYEQYF. CDR3 DNA sequence: TGTGCCAGCAGTTATAGGAGCTCCTACGAGCAGTACTTC.

The V call is TRBV7-8, the J call TRBJ1-6; 8 nucleotides agree with TRBD1. Trimming removed 4 bases from V and 6 bases from J; junction bases left unmatched: 2. Germline CDR1 SGHVS, CDR2 FQNEAQ. There are 14 residues in the CDR3. The CDR3 protein is CASSSTGVNSPLHF. The CDR3 coding sequence is TGTGCCAGCAGCTCGACAGGGGTTAATTCACCCCTCCACTTT.

This rearrangement joins TRBV3-1 (or the pseudogene TRBV3-2) to TRBJ1-2, with D possibly matching TRBD1 (6 bases). Germline V gene data show CDR1 as LGHDT and CDR2 as YNNKEL (reference sequence). The germline V and J ends were trimmed by 3 bases and 4 bases, with 21 bases remaining between them. The CDR3 loop spans 17 amino acids. The CDR3 sequence: CASSQAPAGGSGYGYTF. The CDR3 DNA sequence: TGTGCCAGCAGCCAGGCCCCTGCGGGGGGCTCGGGCTATGGCTACACCTTC.

This clone has only a few counts. The CDR3, as DNA: TGCAGCGTTACTAAGACAGGAAACTATGGCTACACCTTC. As protein: CSVTKTGNYGYTF. This chain connects TRBV29-1 to TRBJ1-2; D possibly corresponds to TRBD1 (6 bases). Germline CDR1 is SQVTM and CDR2 is ANQGSEA. The CDR3 loop spans 13 amino acids. Deletions cut 5 bases from V and 2 bases from J, with 12 bases between. Complete variable domain (other parts from reference TRBV29-1 and TRBJ1-2): SAVISQKPSRDICQRGTSLTIQCQVDSQVTMMFWYRQQPGQSLTLIATANQGSEATYESGFVIDKFPISRPNLTFSTLTVSNMSPEDSSIYLCSVTKTGNYGYTFGSGTRLTVV.

V and J are TRBV5-4 and TRBJ2-5; D gene unclear. Germline values: CDR1 SGHNT, CDR2 YYREEE (reference sequence). The length of the CDR3 is 14 residues. The V gene lost 0 bases and the J gene lost 1 base, with 7 bases spanning the gap. CDR3 residues: CASSLGGGQETQYF. The CDR3 DNA follows: TGTGCCAGCAGCTTGGGAGGCGGCCAAGAGACCCAGTACTTC.

This rearrangement joins TRBV6-6 to TRBJ1-4, with 9 bases lining up with TRBD1. J gave up 2 bases and V 5 bases, and 9 bases lay outside the gene matches. This CDR3 region has 17 residues. Germline assignment: CDR1 MNHNY and CDR2 SVGAGI (reference sequence). CDR3 protein: CASSPGQGGTTNEKLFF. The CDR3, as DNA: TGTGCCAGCAGTCCGGGACAGGGAGGTACGACTAATGAAAAACTGTTTTTT.